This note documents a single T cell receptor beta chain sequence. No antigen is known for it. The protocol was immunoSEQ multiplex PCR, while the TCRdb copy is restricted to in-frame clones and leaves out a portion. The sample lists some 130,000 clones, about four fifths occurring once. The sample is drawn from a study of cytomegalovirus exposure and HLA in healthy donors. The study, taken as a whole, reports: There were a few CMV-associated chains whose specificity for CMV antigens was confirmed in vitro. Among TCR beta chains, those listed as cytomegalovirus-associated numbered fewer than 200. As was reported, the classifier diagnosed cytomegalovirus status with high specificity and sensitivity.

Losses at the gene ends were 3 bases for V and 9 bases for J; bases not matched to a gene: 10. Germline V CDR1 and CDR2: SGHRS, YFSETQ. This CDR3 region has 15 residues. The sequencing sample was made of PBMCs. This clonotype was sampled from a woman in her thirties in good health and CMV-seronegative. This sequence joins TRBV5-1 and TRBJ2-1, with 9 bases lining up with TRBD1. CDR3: CASSSAQGAPGEQFF. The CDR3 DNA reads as TGCGCCAGCAGCTCAGCACAGGGGGCACCAGGTGAGCAGTTCTTC.